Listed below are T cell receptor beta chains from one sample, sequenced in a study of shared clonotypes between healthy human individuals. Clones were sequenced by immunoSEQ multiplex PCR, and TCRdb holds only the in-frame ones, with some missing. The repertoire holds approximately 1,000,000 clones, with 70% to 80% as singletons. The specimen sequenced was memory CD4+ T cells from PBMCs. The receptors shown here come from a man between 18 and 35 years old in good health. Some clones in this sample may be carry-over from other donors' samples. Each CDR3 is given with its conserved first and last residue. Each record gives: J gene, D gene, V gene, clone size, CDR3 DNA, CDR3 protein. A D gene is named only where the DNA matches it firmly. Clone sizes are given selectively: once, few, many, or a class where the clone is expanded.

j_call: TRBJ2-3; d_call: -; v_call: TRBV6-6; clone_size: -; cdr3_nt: TGTGCCAGCAGAGACGACCTCGCCGGTGGCACGGATACGCAGTATTTT; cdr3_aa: CASRDDLAGGTDTQYF
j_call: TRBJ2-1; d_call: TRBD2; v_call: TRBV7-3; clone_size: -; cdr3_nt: TGTGCCAGCAGCCCCAGCGGACTAGCGGGAGGTTTCAATGAGCAGTTCTTC; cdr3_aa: CASSPSGLAGGFNEQFF
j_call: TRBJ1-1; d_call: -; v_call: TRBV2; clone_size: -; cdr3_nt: TGTGCCAGCAGTGTTCAGGAAAAGTCCACTGAAGCTTTCTTT; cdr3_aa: CASSVQEKSTEAFF
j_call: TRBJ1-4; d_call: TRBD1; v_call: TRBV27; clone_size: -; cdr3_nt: TGTGCCAGCAGTTTCGGACAGGGGTGGAATGAAAAACTGTTTTTT; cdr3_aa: CASSFGQGWNEKLFF
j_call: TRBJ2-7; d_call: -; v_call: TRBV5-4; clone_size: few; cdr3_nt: TGTGCCAGCAGCTGGGGATCAAGAAGTAACTCCTACGAGCAGTACTTC; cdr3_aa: CASSWGSRSNSYEQYF
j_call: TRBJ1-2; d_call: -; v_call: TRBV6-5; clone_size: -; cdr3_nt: TGTGCCAGCAGCCTCCACCCCAACTATGGCTACACCTTC; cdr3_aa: CASSLHPNYGYTF
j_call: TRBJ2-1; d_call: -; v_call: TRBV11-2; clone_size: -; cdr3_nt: TGTGCCAGCAGACGCCTTGGTAGCAATGAGCAGTTCTTC; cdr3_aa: CASRRLGSNEQFF
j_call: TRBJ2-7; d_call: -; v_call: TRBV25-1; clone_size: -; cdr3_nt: TGTGCCAGCAGTCCCTCCCGTCCCCACGAGCAGTACTTC; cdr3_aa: CASSPSRPHEQYF
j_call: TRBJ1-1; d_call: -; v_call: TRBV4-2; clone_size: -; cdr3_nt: TGTGCCAGCAGAGGACAACAGGGCACTGAAGCTTTCTTT; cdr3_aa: CASRGQQGTEAFF
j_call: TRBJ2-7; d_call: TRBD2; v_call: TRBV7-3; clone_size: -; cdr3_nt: TGTGCCAGCAGCTTTGGGAGGGGTCGTGAGCAGTACTTC; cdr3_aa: CASSFGRGREQYF
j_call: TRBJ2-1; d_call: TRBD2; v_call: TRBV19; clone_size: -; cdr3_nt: TGTGCCACGTCTAGCGGGAACTACAATGAGCAGTTCTTC; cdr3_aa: CATSSGNYNEQFF
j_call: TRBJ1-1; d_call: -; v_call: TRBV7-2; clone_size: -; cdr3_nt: TGTGCCAGCAGCCCCCCGGGGTTCAAAGCTTTCTTT; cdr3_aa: CASSPPGFKAFF
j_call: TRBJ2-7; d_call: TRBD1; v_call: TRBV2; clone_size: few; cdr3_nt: TGTGCCAGCAGAGACAGGGGTGCGTCCTACGAGCAGTACTTC; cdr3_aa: CASRDRGASYEQYF
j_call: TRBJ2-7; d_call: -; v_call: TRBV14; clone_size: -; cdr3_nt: TGTGCCAGCAGCCAAGATTCCACGTACCAGTACTTC; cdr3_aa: CASSQDSTYQYF
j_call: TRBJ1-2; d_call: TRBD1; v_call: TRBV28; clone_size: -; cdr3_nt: TGTGCCAGCAGTTTATGGACTAGAGGGGGCGATGGCTACACCTTC; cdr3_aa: CASSLWTRGGDGYTF
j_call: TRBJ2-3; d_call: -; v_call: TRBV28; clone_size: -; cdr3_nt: TGTGCCAGCAGTCCCTGGACGGCAAGCGGCCGGTCCAGGGATACGCAGTATTTT; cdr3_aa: CASSPWTASGRSRDTQYF
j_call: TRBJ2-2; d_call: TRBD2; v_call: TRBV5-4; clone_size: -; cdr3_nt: TGTGCCAGCAGCTTGGAAAGCGGGAGTTCCACCGGGGAGCTGTTTTTT; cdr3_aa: CASSLESGSSTGELFF
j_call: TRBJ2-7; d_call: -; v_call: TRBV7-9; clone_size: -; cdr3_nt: TGTGCCAGCAGCTTCCCCAGGACAGAGCAGTACTTC; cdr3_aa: CASSFPRTEQYF
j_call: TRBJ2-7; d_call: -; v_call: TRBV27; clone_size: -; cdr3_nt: TGTGCCAGCAGTAGAGGACCGGAAATGTCGCCATACGAGCAGTACTTC; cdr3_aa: CASSRGPEMSPYEQYF
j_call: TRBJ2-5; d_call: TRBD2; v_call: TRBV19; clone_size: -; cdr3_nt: TGTGCCAGTAGGATGGGAGGGAGGGAAGAGACCCAGTACTTC; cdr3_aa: CASRMGGREETQYF
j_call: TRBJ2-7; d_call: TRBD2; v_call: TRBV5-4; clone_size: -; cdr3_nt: TGTGCCAGCAGCGCGAAAACTAGCGCCCTCTACGAGCAGTACTTC; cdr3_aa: CASSAKTSALYEQYF
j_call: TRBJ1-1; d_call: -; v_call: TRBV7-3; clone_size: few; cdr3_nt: TGTGCCAGCAGCTTTGATCGAGGAACTGAAGCTTTCTTT; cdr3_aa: CASSFDRGTEAFF
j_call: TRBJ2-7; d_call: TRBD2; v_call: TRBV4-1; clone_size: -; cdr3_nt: TGCGCCAGCAGCCAAGATTCTAGCGGGAGATGGTACGAGCAGTACTTC; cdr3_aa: CASSQDSSGRWYEQYF
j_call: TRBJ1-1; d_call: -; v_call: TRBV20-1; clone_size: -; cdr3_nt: TGCAGTTCCAAATCGAACACTGAAGCTTTCTTT; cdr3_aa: CSSKSNTEAFF
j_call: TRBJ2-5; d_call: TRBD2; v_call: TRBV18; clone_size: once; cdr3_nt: TGTGCCAGCTCACCGGGGACTAGCGGGTACCAAGAGACCCAGTACTTC; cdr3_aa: CASSPGTSGYQETQYF
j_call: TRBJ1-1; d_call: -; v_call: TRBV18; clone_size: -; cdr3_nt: TGTGCCAGCTCACCATACACTCCCTCGAACACTGAAGCTTTCTTT; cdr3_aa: CASSPYTPSNTEAFF
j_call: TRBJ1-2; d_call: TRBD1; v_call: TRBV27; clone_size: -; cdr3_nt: TGTGCCAGCAGTGCCGACAGGGCTAACTATGGCTACACCTTC; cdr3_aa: CASSADRANYGYTF
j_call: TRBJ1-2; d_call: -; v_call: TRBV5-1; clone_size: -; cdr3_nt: TGCGCCAGCAGCACATCTGATAACTATGGCTACACCTTC; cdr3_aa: CASSTSDNYGYTF
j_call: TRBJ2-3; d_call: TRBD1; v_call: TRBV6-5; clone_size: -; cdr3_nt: TGTGCCAGCCAGGACAGGTCCATAGATACGCAGTATTTT; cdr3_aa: CASQDRSIDTQYF
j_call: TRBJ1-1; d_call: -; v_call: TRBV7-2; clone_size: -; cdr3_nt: TGTGCCAGCAGCTTTCTCGGGTGGGGCACTGAAGCTTTCTTT; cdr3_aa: CASSFLGWGTEAFF
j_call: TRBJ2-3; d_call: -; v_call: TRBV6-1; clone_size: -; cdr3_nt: TGTGCCAGCAGTGCCACCTATCTCACAGATACGCAGTATTTT; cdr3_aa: CASSATYLTDTQYF
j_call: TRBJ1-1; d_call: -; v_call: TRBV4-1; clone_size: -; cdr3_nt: TGCGCCAGCAGCCGAACCCCAGGGGATATGAACACTGAAGCTTTCTTT; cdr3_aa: CASSRTPGDMNTEAFF
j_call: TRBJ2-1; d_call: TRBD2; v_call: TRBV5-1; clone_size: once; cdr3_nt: TGCGCCAGCAGCTTTGGCCCTAGCGGGACAGACAATGAGCAGTTCTTC; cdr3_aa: CASSFGPSGTDNEQFF
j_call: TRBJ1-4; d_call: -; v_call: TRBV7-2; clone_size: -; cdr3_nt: TGTGCCAGCAGCCCCCAGGACGGAAATGAAAAACTGTTTTTT; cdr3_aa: CASSPQDGNEKLFF
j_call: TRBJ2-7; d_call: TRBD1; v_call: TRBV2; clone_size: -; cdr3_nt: TGTGCCAGCAGTGAATTGACAGGGGGCACGTCCGAGCAGTACTTC; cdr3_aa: CASSELTGGTSEQYF
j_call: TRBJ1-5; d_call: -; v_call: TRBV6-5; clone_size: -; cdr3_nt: TGTGCCAGCAGTTTTAGAAACAATCAGCCCCAGCATTTT; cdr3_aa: CASSFRNNQPQHF
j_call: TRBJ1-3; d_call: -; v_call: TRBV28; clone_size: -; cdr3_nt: TGTGCCAGCAGCGTGGGGGGAACTGGAAACACCATATATTTT; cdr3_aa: CASSVGGTGNTIYF
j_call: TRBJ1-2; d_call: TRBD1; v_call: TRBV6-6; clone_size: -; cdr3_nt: TGTGCCAGCAGTTACCCCGACAGGGCGCATGGCTACACCTTC; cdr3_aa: CASSYPDRAHGYTF
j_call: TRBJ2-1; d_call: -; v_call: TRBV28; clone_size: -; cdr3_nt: TGTGCCAGCTGGGCGGGATCCACCTACAATGAGCAGTTCTTC; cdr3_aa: CASWAGSTYNEQFF
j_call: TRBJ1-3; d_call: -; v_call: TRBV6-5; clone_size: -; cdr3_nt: TGTGCCAGCGGGTCGGGCAGCTCTGGAAACACCATATATTTT; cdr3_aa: CASGSGSSGNTIYF